This T cell receptor (beta chain) derives from a study of Ad26.COV2.S vaccination and SARS-CoV-2 variants. Treatment described: approximately 18 received Ad26.COV2.S at low or high dose, single or two shots; 5 received placebo; per-sample allocation not given. Sample collection was performed on day 63 after the first vaccine or placebo injection. Study-wide points: Substantial breadth was reportedly displayed by spike-specific CD8+ and CD4+ T cell responses after vaccination. Spike-specific TCR breadth in vaccine recipients exceeded that seen in placebo recipients. Recipients of vaccine and of placebo showed similar breadth of their non-spike TCR repertoires.

The data were produced by immunoSEQ multiplex PCR, yet TCRdb's version contains in-frame clones alone and is incomplete. The sample lists approximately 350,000 clones, around 86% seen once, with 3.4% in the top ten. Concerning this clone itself: Its antigen is not identified.

Looked up from germline, CDR1 is MNHEY and CDR2 is SVGAGI. V lost 6 bases and J lost 0; bases outside the gene matches: 8. The CDR3 loop spans 15 amino acids. The clonotype was recovered from a person between 18 and 60 years old who received the Ad26.COV2.S COVID-19 vaccine or a placebo. J is TRBJ2-7 and V is TRBV6-5; the match to TRBD1 covers 7 bases. The sample consisted of peripheral blood, taken in a trial of Ad26.COV2.S vaccine versus placebo. The CDR3 loop is CASSRVGDSSYEQYF. The CDR3 bases are TGTGCCAGCAGCCGCGTGGGGGACAGCTCCTACGAGCAGTACTTC.